The clone carrying this T cell receptor beta chain was counted a single time. Antigen: not known. How the authors handled the data: Approximately 1x10^5 patient and fewer than 150,000 healthy donor in-frame TCRbeta sequences came from conventional T cells. Profiled with immunoSEQ multiplex PCR; TCRdb holds only in-frame clones, not every one. V and J calls and clone size come straight from that table; D and trimming were deduced from the DNA. The sample lists roughly 23,000 clones; roughly 97% were seen once. This record comes from a study of B cell selection in AIRE deficiency. Conventional CD4 T cells were sorted as CD4+CD127+ cells. Germline V gene data show CDR1 as SGHTA and CDR2 as FQGNSA. The CDR3 runs 14 residues. V was cut by 1 base and J by 5 bases, with 12 bases left in between. Study-level findings and limits: Around 33% of healthy-donor shared Treg TCRbeta sequences appeared in patient Tconv cells.

The J gene is TRBJ2-7, the V gene TRBV7-2, with D unclear. The material sequenced was conventional CD4+ T cells sorted from PBMCs. This TCR was recovered from a human donor with AIRE deficiency. In DNA form, the CDR3 reads TGTGCCAGCAGCTTAGGCCCCCCCCCAGACGAGCAGTACTTC. Protein: CASSLGPPPDEQYF.